Listed here is a single T cell receptor (beta chain). The target antigen is unknown. UMIs with a 6-nucleotide sample barcode were added by template switching. TCRalpha along with TCRbeta cDNA was subjected to two nested PCRs lasting 16 and 9 cycles. No DNA is given; TCRdb re-called the 5' RACE reads and lists each CDR3 protein once. The data show around 370,000 distinct CDR3 sequences, and the top ten clones hold 2.5% to 3%. The sample comes from a study of monozygotic twins with inflammatory bowel disease. General observations from the study: Since immunosuppressive treatments differed, patient repertoires may have gained added variability.

There are 16 residues in the CDR3. The V gene's germline CDR1 is LNHDA and CDR2 SQIVND (reference sequence). The TCR sequence derives from a human donor with ulcerative colitis or Crohn's disease, or a healthy co-twin of an affected twin (not recorded which). The chain couples TRBV19 to TRBJ1-6; with no DNA, the TCRdb D assignment of TRBD1 cannot be verified. Sequences were obtained from blood. The CDR3 loop reads CASRPGDRMGNSPLHF.